Listed below are T cell receptor beta chains from one sample, sequenced in a study of blood T cell repertoires in COVID-19. Some clones are missing from TCRdb's copy, which holds only in-frame ones; the method was immunoSEQ multiplex PCR. The sample carries about 250,000 clones, roughly 86% recorded once. The source material was PBMCs or T cells enriched from blood (not recorded which). The receptors were gathered from a woman in her thirties with acute COVID-19. The conserved cysteine and the conserved F or W are not part of the CDR3 here.

j_gene,v_gene,len,CDR3aa
TRBJ2-2,TRBV28,14,ASSSAGTLNTGELF
TRBJ2-5,TRBV7-9,14,ASSLAPRRVPETQY
TRBJ1-4,TRBV5-1,14,ASSLQTGVTNEKLF
TRBJ2-2,TRBV9,11,ASSPGNTGELF
TRBJ1-1,TRBV21-1,11,ASKSGTWAEAF
TRBJ2-7,TRBV9,13,ASSVEGRLRDEQY
TRBJ1-2,TRBV3-1/TRBV3-2,12,ASSQVGRVGGYT
TRBJ2-5,TRBV25-1,11,ASSRGGQETQY
TRBJ2-3,TRBV5-3,12,ARSLDSYTDTQY
TRBJ1-1,TRBV2,10,ASSSQGNEAF
TRBJ1-1,TRBV11-1,12,ASSKGQGVTEAF
TRBJ2-7,TRBV19,14,ASSKLAGGHSYEQY
TRBJ2-7,TRBV3-1/TRBV3-2,9,ASSQSNEQY
TRBJ2-1,TRBV3-1/TRBV3-2,12,ASTIQSSYNEQF
TRBJ1-1,TRBV9,12,ASSVEQGNTEAF
TRBJ1-2,TRBV18,15,ASSPPLDRAYFYGYT
TRBJ2-3,TRBV2,14,ASSPTGRTGTDTQY
TRBJ2-5,TRBV18,14,ASSPSGGLYQETQY
TRBJ2-2,TRBV7-3,12,ASTLPGANGELF
TRBJ2-1,TRBV5-5,16,ASSALLAGPKNDNEQF
TRBJ1-6,TRBV28,17,ASSSPPGTVRYYHSPLH
TRBJ1-5,TRBV12-3/TRBV12-4,11,ASSWDRDQPQH
TRBJ1-2,TRBV12-1,11,ASRNSTGYVYT
TRBJ1-4,TRBV30,14,AWSNPRGLANEKLF
TRBJ2-1,TRBV11-2,11,ASTRSGVNEQF
TRBJ1-1,TRBV5-6,11,ASGAAHQTEAF
TRBJ2-7,TRBV7-2,12,ASSTLTRGLEQY
TRBJ1-2,TRBV7-9,12,ASRPSGGAYGYT
TRBJ2-5,TRBV7-9,15,ASSLGPSGDLQETQY
TRBJ2-7,TRBV2,14,AITAPEILNTYEQY
TRBJ1-6,TRBV27,14,ASSLFGGNYNSPLH
TRBJ1-3,TRBV6-5,11,ASSYSRGDTIY
TRBJ2-1,TRBV4-3,14,ASSHDTGSSYNEQF
TRBJ1-2,TRBV5-4,11,ASSLGDGGGYT
TRBJ1-2,TRBV10-3,10,AIGGTVDGYT
TRBJ2-3,TRBV7-9,13,ASSLEGQVTDTQY
TRBJ1-2,TRBV7-2,13,ASSAQRGLGYGYT
TRBJ2-2,TRBV11-1,12,ASSQLRSTGELF
TRBJ2-6,TRBV19,18,ASRKTKPGQDFSGANVLT
TRBJ1-4,TRBV7-3,12,ASSSQGGDEKLF
TRBJ2-2,TRBV3-1/TRBV3-2,14,ASTPRAPPRVGELF
TRBJ1-5,TRBV24-1,12,ATSDLNTNQPQH
TRBJ1-1,TRBV30,11,AWSATDRVEAF
TRBJ2-7,TRBV6-6,13,ASSYSGDREHEQY
TRBJ1-2,TRBV14,12,ASSPDRESYGYT
TRBJ2-2,TRBV5-1,16,ASTKGLAGGADTGELF
TRBJ1-4,TRBV27,13,ASSLGPGGHEKLF
TRBJ1-4,TRBV29-1,11,SGTGGVGEKLF
TRBJ1-4,TRBV29-1,11,SVEGRNGEKLF